The 2 T cell receptor beta chains listed next were all sequenced from one sample in a study of blood T cell repertoires in COVID-19. Using immunoSEQ multiplex PCR, the repertoire was profiled, and TCRdb retains in-frame clones only, with some absent. This sample has about 150,000 clones, with about 90% found just once. Sequencing used peripheral blood. The receptors derive from a man between 45 and 60 years old with acute or convalescent COVID-19.

The chain employs TRBV6-1 and TRBJ1-3, with 7 bases fitting TRBD1. V lost 2 bases, J lost 1 base, and 8 bases stayed unmatched. There are 17 residues in the CDR3. Germline CDR1 and CDR2: MNHNS and SASEGT. CDR3 amino acids: CASSERYRGTSGNTIYF. For the CDR3, the DNA is TGTGCCAGCAGTGAAAGGTACAGGGGAACATCTGGAAACACCATATATTTT.

The V call is TRBV11-2, the J call TRBJ2-5; 11 bases agree with TRBD2. CDR3 size: 16 residues. V was pared by 5 bases and J by 5 bases, with 10 bases of the junction left unmatched. Looked up from germline, CDR1 is SGHAT and CDR2 is FQNNGV. CDR3: CASSPLAGGPWETQYF. CDR3 nucleotide sequence: TGTGCCAGCAGCCCGCTAGCGGGAGGCCCCTGGGAGACCCAGTACTTC.